One T cell receptor beta chain is described in this entry. Its antigen is not known. This sample was included in a study of T cell responses to AZD1222 COVID-19 vaccine. Whole-study findings and limits: Donors in the cohort were predominantly white British and more often female, and clonal diversity was possibly underestimated. Of spike-specific TCRs, nearly half reportedly target regions left unmutated in variants. Only a handful of AZD1222 recipients tested seropositive at baseline.

Pooled in the analysis were second doses at about 4 or about 12 weeks. Assay used: immunoSEQ multiplex PCR; TCRdb lists only in-frame clones, some missing. The repertoire holds roughly 100,000 clones, with 80% to 95% as singletons. The receptor's source is an adult who received the AZD1222 COVID-19 vaccine. Sequenced material: peripheral blood, taken 28 days after the second AZD1222 dose.

The CDR3 protein is CASSLGGNNQPQHF. The CDR3 DNA reads TGCGCCAGCAGCTTGGGAGGGAACAATCAGCCCCAGCATTTT. This rearrangement joins TRBV5-1 to TRBJ1-5; D gene unclear. The V end was cut by 0 bases, the J end by 3 bases, with 7 bases between. Germline CDR1 reads SGHRS; CDR2 reads YFSETQ. This CDR3 spans 14 amino acids.